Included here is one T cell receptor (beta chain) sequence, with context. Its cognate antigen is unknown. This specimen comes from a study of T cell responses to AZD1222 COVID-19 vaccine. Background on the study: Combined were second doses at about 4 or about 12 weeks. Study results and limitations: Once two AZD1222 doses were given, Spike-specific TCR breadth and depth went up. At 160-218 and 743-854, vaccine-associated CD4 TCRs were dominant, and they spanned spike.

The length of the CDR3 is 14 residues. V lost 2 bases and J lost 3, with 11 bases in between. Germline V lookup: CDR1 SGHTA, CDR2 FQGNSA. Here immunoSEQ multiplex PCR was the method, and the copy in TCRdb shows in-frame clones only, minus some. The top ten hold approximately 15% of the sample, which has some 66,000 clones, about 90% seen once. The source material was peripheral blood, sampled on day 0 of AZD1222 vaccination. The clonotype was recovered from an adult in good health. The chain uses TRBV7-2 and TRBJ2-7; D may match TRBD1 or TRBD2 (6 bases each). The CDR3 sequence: CASSLRGAHYEQYF. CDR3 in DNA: TGTGCCAGCAGCTTAAGGGGGGCTCACTACGAGCAGTACTTC.